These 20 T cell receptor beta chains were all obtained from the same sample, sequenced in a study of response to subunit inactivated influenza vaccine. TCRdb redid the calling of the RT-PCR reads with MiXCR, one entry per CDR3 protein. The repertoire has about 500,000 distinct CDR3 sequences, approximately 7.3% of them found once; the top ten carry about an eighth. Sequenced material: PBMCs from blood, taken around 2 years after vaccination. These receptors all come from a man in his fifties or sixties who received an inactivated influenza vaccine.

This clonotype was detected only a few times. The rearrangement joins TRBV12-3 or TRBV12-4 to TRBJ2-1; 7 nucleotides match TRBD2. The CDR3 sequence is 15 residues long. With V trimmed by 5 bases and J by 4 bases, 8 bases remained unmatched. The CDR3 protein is CASSGTNNFYNEQFF. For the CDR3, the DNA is TGTGCCAGCAGTGGGACTAACAATTTTTACAATGAGCAGTTCTTC.

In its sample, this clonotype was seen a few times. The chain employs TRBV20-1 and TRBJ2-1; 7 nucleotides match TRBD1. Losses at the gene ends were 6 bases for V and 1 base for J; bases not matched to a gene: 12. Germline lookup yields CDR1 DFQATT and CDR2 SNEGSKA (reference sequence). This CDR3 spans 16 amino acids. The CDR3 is CSATAPTGVSYNEQFF. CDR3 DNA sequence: TGCAGTGCGACCGCACCTACAGGGGTTTCCTACAATGAGCAGTTCTTC.

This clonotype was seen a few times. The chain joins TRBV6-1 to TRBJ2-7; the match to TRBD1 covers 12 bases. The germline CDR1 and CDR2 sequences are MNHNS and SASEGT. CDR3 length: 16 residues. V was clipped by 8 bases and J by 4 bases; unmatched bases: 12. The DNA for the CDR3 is TGTGCCAGCCTACCCCCCGGGACAGGGGGCCGGTACGAGCAGTACTTC. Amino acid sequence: CASLPPGTGGRYEQYF.

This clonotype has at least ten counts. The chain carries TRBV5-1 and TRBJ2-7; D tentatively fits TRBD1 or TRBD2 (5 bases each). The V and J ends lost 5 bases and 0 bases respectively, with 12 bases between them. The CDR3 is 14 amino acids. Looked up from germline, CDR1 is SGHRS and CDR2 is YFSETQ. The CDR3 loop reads CASRQGPVSYEQYF. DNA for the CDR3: TGCGCCAGCAGGCAGGGACCGGTCTCCTACGAGCAGTACTTC.

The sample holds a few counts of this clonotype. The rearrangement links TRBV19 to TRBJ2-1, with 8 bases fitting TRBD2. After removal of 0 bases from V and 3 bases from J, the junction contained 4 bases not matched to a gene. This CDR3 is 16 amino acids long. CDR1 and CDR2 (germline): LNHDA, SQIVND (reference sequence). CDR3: CASSIDGRAVYNEQFF. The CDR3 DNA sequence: TGTGCCAGTAGTATAGACGGGAGGGCCGTCTACAATGAGCAGTTCTTC.

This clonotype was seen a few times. The CDR3 sequence is CSASASGHQETQYF. The DNA for the CDR3 is TGCAGTGCTAGTGCTAGCGGGCACCAAGAGACCCAGTACTTC. The rearrangement uses TRBV20-1 and TRBJ2-5, with 8 bases identical to TRBD2. The germline gives CDR1 DFQATT, CDR2 SNEGSKA (reference sequence). The J segment lost 0 bases and the V segment lost 3 bases, leaving 3 bases of the junction unmatched. The CDR3 is 14 residues long.

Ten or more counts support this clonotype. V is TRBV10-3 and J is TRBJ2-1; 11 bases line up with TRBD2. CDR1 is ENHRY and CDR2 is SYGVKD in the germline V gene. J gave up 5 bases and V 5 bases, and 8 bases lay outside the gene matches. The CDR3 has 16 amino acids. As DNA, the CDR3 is TGTGCCATCAGTAAAGGGCTAGCGGGGGGTAACAATGAGCAGTTCTTC. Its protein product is CAISKGLAGGNNEQFF.

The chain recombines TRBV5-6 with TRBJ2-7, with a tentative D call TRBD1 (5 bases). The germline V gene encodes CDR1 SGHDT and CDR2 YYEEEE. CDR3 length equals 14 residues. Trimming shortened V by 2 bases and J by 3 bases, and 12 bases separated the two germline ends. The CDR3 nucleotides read TGTGCCAGCAGCTTCATAGGACACAACTACGAGCAGTACTTC. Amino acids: CASSFIGHNYEQYF.

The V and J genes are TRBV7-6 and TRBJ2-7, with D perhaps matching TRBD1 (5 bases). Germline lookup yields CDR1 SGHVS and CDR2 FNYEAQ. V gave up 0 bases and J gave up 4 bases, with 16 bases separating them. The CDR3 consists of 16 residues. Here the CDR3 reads CASSLADSPRTYEQYF. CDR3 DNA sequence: TGTGCCAGCAGCTTAGCCGACAGTCCCAGAACTTACGAGCAGTACTTC. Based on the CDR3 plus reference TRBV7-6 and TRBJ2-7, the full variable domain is GAGVSQSPRYKVTKRGQDVALRCDPISGHVSLYWYRQALGQGPEFLTYFNYEAQQDKSGLPNDRFSAERPEGSISTLTIQRTEQRDSAMYRCASSLADSPRTYEQYFGPGTRLTVT.

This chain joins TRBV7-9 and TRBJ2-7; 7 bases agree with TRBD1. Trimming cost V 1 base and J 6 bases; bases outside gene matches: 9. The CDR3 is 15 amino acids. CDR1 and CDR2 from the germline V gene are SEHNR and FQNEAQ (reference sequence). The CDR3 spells CASSLVRDSRSEQYF. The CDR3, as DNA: TGTGCCAGCAGCTTAGTCCGGGACAGCCGAAGCGAGCAGTACTTC.

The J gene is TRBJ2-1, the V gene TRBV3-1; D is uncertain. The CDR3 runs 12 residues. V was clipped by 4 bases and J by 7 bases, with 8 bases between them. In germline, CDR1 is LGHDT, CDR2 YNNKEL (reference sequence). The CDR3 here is CASSLRLNEQFF. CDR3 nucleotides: TGTGCCAGCAGCCTAAGACTGAATGAGCAGTTCTTC.

CDR3 region: CASSLPERSGELFF. The CDR3 bases are TGCGCCAGCAGCTTGCCCGAGAGGTCCGGGGAGCTGTTTTTT. This sequence joins TRBV5-1 and TRBJ2-2; D unclear. The CDR3 length is 14 residues. The germline V gene encodes CDR1 SGHRS and CDR2 YFSETQ. V shed 1 base and J shed 6 bases, with 10 bases lying between them.

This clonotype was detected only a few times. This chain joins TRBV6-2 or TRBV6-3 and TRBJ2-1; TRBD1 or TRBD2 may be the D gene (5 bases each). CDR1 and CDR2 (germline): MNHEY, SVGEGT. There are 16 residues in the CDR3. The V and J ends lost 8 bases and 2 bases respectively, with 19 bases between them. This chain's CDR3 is CASFPAPGRTYNEQFF. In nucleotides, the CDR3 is TGTGCCAGCTTCCCAGCCCCGGGACGGACCTACAATGAGCAGTTCTTC.

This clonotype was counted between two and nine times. The CDR3 coding sequence is TGTGCCAGCAGTTTATTGGGCGGGGGGGCCAGCGATGAGCAGTTCTTC. Residues: CASSLLGGGASDEQFF. V and J are TRBV27 and TRBJ2-1; 9 positions match TRBD2. After removal of 1 base from V and 8 bases from J, the junction contained 9 bases not matched to a gene. CDR3 size: 16 residues. From germline, CDR1 is MNHEY and CDR2 SMNVEV (reference sequence).

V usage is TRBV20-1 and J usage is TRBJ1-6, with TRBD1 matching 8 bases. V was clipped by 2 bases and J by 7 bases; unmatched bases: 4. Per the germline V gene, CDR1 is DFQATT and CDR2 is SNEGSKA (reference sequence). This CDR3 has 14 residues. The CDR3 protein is CSARSDRDNSPLHF. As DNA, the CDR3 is TGCAGTGCTAGATCGGACAGGGACAATTCACCCCTCCACTTT.

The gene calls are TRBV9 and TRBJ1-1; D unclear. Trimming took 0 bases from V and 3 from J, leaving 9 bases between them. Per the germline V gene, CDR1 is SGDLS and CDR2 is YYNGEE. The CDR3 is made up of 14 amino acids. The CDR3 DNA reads TGTGCCAGCAGCGTAGAAGGAAGGGACACTGAAGCTTTCTTT. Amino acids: CASSVEGRDTEAFF.

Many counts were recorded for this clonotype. Here the CDR3 DNA reads TGTGCCAGCAGTTTAAGGACTAGCGGGGCTCGTCGGGCTGAGCAGTTCTTC. Translating it yields CASSLRTSGARRAEQFF. The chain uses TRBV27 and TRBJ2-1; 12 nucleotides align to TRBD2. The CDR3 loop spans 17 amino acids. Per germline, CDR1 MNHEY and CDR2 SMNVEV (reference sequence). Germline trimming cut 2 bases from V and 9 bases from J; bases unmatched to any gene: 11.

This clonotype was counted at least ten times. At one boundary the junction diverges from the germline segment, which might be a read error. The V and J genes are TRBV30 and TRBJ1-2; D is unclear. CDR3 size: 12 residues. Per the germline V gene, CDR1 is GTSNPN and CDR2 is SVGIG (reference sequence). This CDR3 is CACLTSFYSYTF. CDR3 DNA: TGTGCCTGCCTGACCTCGTTCTATAGCTACACCTTC.

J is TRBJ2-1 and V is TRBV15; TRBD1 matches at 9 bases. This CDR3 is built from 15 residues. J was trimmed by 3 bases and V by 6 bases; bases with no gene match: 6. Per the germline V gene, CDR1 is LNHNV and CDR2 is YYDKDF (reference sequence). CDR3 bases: TGTGCCACCAGAAGGACAGGGGAGAACTACAATGAGCAGTTCTTC. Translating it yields CATRRTGENYNEQFF. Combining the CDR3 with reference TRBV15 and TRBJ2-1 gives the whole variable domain DAMVIQNPRYQVTQFGKPVTLSCSQTLNHNVMYWYQQKSSQAPKLLFHYYDKDFNNEADTPDNFQSRRPNTSFCFLDIRSPGLGDTAMYLCATRRTGENYNEQFFGPGTRLTVL.

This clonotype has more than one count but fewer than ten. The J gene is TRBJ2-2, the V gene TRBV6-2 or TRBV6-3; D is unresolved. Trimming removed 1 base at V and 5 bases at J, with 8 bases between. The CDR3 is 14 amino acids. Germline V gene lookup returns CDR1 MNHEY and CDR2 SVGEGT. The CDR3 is CASSYLVGTGELFF. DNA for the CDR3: TGTGCCAGCAGTTACTTGGTGGGGACCGGGGAGCTGTTTTTT.